This entry describes one TCR beta chain. This entry is derived from a study of T cell changes during pregnancy in multiple sclerosis. Repertoires were generated with immunoSEQ multiplex PCR, while TCRdb's copy carries only in-frame clones and drops some. The sample lists about 85,000 clones, about nine tenths occurring once. The germline V gene encodes CDR1 MNHEY and CDR2 SVGAGI. With 6 bases removed from V and 2 bases from J, the gap between germline ends came to 14 bases. The CDR3 contains 14 residues. Specimen: peripheral blood, collected in the first trimester of pregnancy. V and J are TRBV6-5 and TRBJ2-7; D perhaps matches TRBD1 (5 bases). The sequence was collected from a female donor with multiple sclerosis, enrolled in a pregnancy study. The CDR3 region has the DNA TGTGCCAGCAGCCTCTCCAGGGTAGCCTACGAGCAGTACTTC. This translates into CASSLSRVAYEQYF.